The next 29 T cell receptor beta chains were all read from a single sample in a study of T cells expressing NK-cell markers. TCRdb re-called the 5' RACE reads and gives one entry per CDR3 protein, without DNA. The table lists roughly 430,000 distinct CDR3 sequences. The sequenced sample was blood T cells: a sorted CD56 or NKG2C T cell subset, CD4+ or CD8+ T cells, or bulk PBMC T cells (not recorded which). Receptors originate from a woman aged 18 to 75 in good health.

This chain connects TRBV5-6 to TRBJ2-2; the D gene TCRdb calls, TRBD1, cannot be checked with no DNA. The germline CDR1 and CDR2 sequences are SGHDT and YYEEEE. This CDR3 spans 14 amino acids. The CDR3 spells CASSLRTGFPELFF.

The chain carries TRBV28 and TRBJ2-7. Germline V gene sequence: CDR1 MDHEN, CDR2 SYDVKM. The CDR3 has 12 amino acids. The CDR3 region is CASSLSAYEQYF. Together with reference TRBV28 and TRBJ2-7, the CDR3 gives the full variable domain: DVKVTQSSRYLVKRTGEKVFLECVQDMDHENMFWYRQDPGLGLRLIYFSYDVKMKEKGDIPEGYSVSREKKERFSLILESASTNQTSMYLCASSLSAYEQYFGPGTRLTVT.

The chain couples TRBV4-2 to TRBJ2-2; TCRdb's D call, TRBD1, is unchecked because there is no DNA. The CDR3 runs 17 residues. Germline values: CDR1 LGHNA, CDR2 YNFKEQ. CDR3: CASSQTFTGAESGELFF.

The V call is TRBV4-2, the J call TRBJ1-2; the TCRdb call, TRBD1, lacks DNA for checking. CDR1 LGHNA and CDR2 YNFKEQ come from the germline V gene. CDR3 size: 13 residues. The CDR3 sequence is CASSQDKGVGYTF.

J is TRBJ1-1 and V is TRBV7-2; TCRdb designates TRBD1, a call that cannot be tested without DNA. The CDR3 is 15 amino acids. Germline values: CDR1 SGHTA, CDR2 FQGNSA. The CDR3: CASSFPDRAGTEAFF.

The J gene is TRBJ1-4, the V gene TRBV20-1; TCRdb outputs TRBD1, but without DNA this stays unchecked. Germline lookup yields CDR1 DFQATT and CDR2 SNEGSKA (reference sequence). This CDR3 is 15 amino acids long. CDR3 protein: CSASLQGRGDEKLFF.

The chain is built from TRBV11-2 and TRBJ2-1; TCRdb's D call of TRBD1 is untestable without DNA. From germline, CDR1 is SGHAT and CDR2 FQNNGV. This CDR3 is 18 amino acids long. This CDR3 reads CASSLFFVGQGLDNEQFF. The whole variable domain, filled in from reference TRBV11-2 and TRBJ2-1, reads EAGVAQSPRYKIIEKRQSVAFWCNPISGHATLYWYQQILGQGPKLLIQFQNNGVVDDSQLPKDRFSAERLKGVDSTLKIQPAKLEDSAVYLCASSLFFVGQGLDNEQFFGPGTRLTVL.

The rearrangement links TRBV6-5 to TRBJ1-2; the TCRdb call, TRBD1, lacks DNA for checking. The CDR3 has 17 amino acids. Germline V gene data show CDR1 as MNHEY and CDR2 as SVGAGI. Here the CDR3 reads CASSYSSVTGANYGYTF.

This CDR3 is CSARRGASSYNEQFF. The chain carries TRBV20-1 and TRBJ2-1; checking the TCRdb D call of TRBD1 is not possible without DNA. This CDR3 is built from 15 residues. Per germline, CDR1 DFQATT and CDR2 SNEGSKA (reference sequence).

The V gene is TRBV3-1, the J gene TRBJ1-2; checking the TCRdb D call of TRBD1 is not possible without DNA. The CDR3 totals 13 residues. Germline assignment: CDR1 LGHDT and CDR2 YNNKEL (reference sequence). This CDR3 reads CASSPRVNYGYTF. The variable domain in full, with the rest retrieved from reference TRBV3-1 and TRBJ1-2, is DTAVSQTPKYLVTQMGNDKSIKCEQNLGHDTMYWYKQDSKKFLKIMFSYNNKELIINETVPNRFSPKSPDKAHLNLHINSLELGDSAVYFCASSPRVNYGYTFGSGTRLTVV.

The chain has TRBV6-2 or TRBV6-3 and TRBJ2-5; TCRdb returns TRBD2, unconfirmable since there is no DNA. The germline V gene has CDR1 MNHEY and CDR2 SVGEGT. This CDR3 is built from 15 residues. The CDR3 loop reads CASRGLAGAAETQYF.

This chain links TRBV27 with TRBJ2-3; TCRdb's D gene call, TRBD1, goes unchecked for lack of DNA. CDR3 length: 14 amino acids. In germline, CDR1 is MNHEY, CDR2 SMNVEV (reference sequence). This CDR3 reads CATAGGLATDTQYF.

The CDR3 is CASSFGRPGTSFNEQFF. The J gene is TRBJ2-1, the V gene TRBV12-3 or TRBV12-4; TCRdb reports TRBD1, a call that lacks DNA to check it against. The CDR3 is made up of 17 amino acids.

J is TRBJ2-3 and V is TRBV20-1; TCRdb calls TRBD2, which cannot be checked without DNA. Germline CDR1 reads DFQATT; CDR2 reads SNEGSKA (reference sequence). This CDR3 comprises 17 residues. CDR3 loop: CSAPTGGLGGITDTQYF.

This sequence joins TRBV27 and TRBJ2-1; TCRdb gives TRBD2 as the D gene, but with no DNA this cannot be confirmed. Germline V CDR1 and CDR2: MNHEY, SMNVEV (reference sequence). The CDR3 has 14 amino acids. The CDR3 sequence is CASSWASGSHEQFF.

This chain links TRBV18 with TRBJ2-1; TCRdb's D call of TRBD2 is untestable without DNA. CDR1 is KGHSH, CDR2 LQKENI, per germline. The CDR3 runs to 15 residues. The CDR3 loop reads CASSAGTSGTNEQFF. The full variable domain, its missing parts supplied by reference TRBV18 and TRBJ2-1, is NAGVMQNPRHLVRRRGQEARLRCSPMKGHSHVYWYRQLPEEGLKFMVYLQKENIIDESGMPKERFSAEFPKEGPSILRIQQVVRGDSAAYFCASSAGTSGTNEQFFGPGTRLTVL.

The chain's CDR3 is CASSYGPQETQYF. This sequence joins TRBV6-2 or TRBV6-3 and TRBJ2-5. The CDR3 extends over 13 amino acids. Germline V lookup: CDR1 MNHEY, CDR2 SVGEGT.

The chain links TRBV28 to TRBJ2-7; TCRdb outputs TRBD2, but without DNA this stays unchecked. Germline lookup yields CDR1 MDHEN and CDR2 SYDVKM. The length of the CDR3 is 14 residues. CDR3: CASMLGGTIYEQYF. Full variable domain (missing parts from reference TRBV28 and TRBJ2-7): DVKVTQSSRYLVKRTGEKVFLECVQDMDHENMFWYRQDPGLGLRLIYFSYDVKMKEKGDIPEGYSVSREKKERFSLILESASTNQTSMYLCASMLGGTIYEQYFGPGTRLTVT.

The chain is built from TRBV19 and TRBJ2-4; TCRdb picks TRBD1, but there is no DNA to check that call. The CDR3 runs to 14 residues. Germline assignment: CDR1 LNHDA and CDR2 SQIVND (reference sequence). CDR3 residues: CASTTEIAKNIQYF.

CDR3 sequence reads: CASSLSPSQETQYF. This chain joins TRBV7-2 and TRBJ2-5; TCRdb calls TRBD2, which cannot be checked without DNA. This CDR3 is built from 14 residues. Per germline, CDR1 SGHTA and CDR2 FQGNSA.

The chain uses TRBV12-3 or TRBV12-4 and TRBJ2-7; TCRdb lists TRBD1, though no DNA is available to test this call. The CDR3 has 15 amino acids. The CDR3 sequence is CASSVIGTGQYEQYF.

The rearrangement uses TRBV19 and TRBJ2-3; with no DNA, the TCRdb D assignment of TRBD2 cannot be verified. Germline CDR1 LNHDA, CDR2 SQIVND (reference sequence). This CDR3 has 15 amino acids. The CDR3 region is CASSILAGVTDTQYF.

The V call is TRBV7-9, the J call TRBJ1-2; TCRdb indicates TRBD1, and absent DNA this call remains unverified. The CDR3 spans 13 residues. Germline V gives CDR1 SEHNR, CDR2 FQNEAQ (reference sequence). The CDR3 reads CASRDDGIYGYTF. Full variable domain (outside the CDR3, taken from reference TRBV7-9 and TRBJ1-2): DTGVSQNPRHKITKRGQNVTFRCDPISEHNRLYWYRQTLGQGPEFLTYFQNEAQLEKSRLLSDRFSAERPKGSFSTLEIQRTEQGDSAMYLCASRDDGIYGYTFGSGTRLTVV.

The V and J genes are TRBV6-2 or TRBV6-3 and TRBJ2-2; TCRdb picks TRBD2, but there is no DNA to check that call. Germline loops: CDR1 MNHEY, CDR2 SVGEGT. This CDR3 spans 15 amino acids. The CDR3 loop is CASSYRGPSAGELFF.

The V and J genes are TRBV7-9 and TRBJ2-3; without DNA, the TCRdb call of TRBD2 cannot be checked. Germline lookup yields CDR1 SEHNR and CDR2 FQNEAQ (reference sequence). The CDR3 is made up of 14 amino acids. The CDR3 loop is CASSLVLAEDTQYF.

This chain links TRBV11-2 with TRBJ2-6; TCRdb's D call of TRBD1 is untestable without DNA. CDR1 and CDR2 from the germline V gene are SGHAT and FQNNGV. This CDR3 spans 18 amino acids. This CDR3 reads CASSFSRGSTSGANVLTF.

The CDR3 sequence: CASSLVSRGGRETQYF. The V and J genes are TRBV5-4 and TRBJ2-5; without DNA, the TCRdb call of TRBD1 cannot be checked. The CDR3 covers 16 residues. Germline V gene lookup returns CDR1 SGHNT and CDR2 YYREEE (reference sequence). The entire variable domain, with the rest obtained from reference TRBV5-4 and TRBJ2-5, is as follows: ETGVTQSPTHLIKTRGQQVTLRCSSQSGHNTVSWYQQALGQGPQFIFQYYREEENGRGNFPPRFSGLQFPNYSSELNVNALELDDSALYLCASSLVSRGGRETQYFGPGTRLLVL.

The V call is TRBV7-9, the J call TRBJ2-3. The CDR3 consists of 16 residues. Germline CDR1 is SEHNR and CDR2 is FQNEAQ (reference sequence). The CDR3 reads CASSSLRIGSTDTQYF. The full variable domain, rest sourced from reference TRBV7-9 and TRBJ2-3, is DTGVSQNPRHKITKRGQNVTFRCDPISEHNRLYWYRQTLGQGPEFLTYFQNEAQLEKSRLLSDRFSAERPKGSFSTLEIQRTEQGDSAMYLCASSSLRIGSTDTQYFGPGTRLTVL.

This rearrangement joins TRBV7-2 to TRBJ2-1; checking the TCRdb D call of TRBD2 is not possible without DNA. This CDR3 has 13 residues. The germline V gene has CDR1 SGHTA and CDR2 FQGNSA. The CDR3 region is CASRTPRTNEQFF.